This entry lists 21 T cell receptor beta chains sequenced from one sample in a study of blood T cell repertoires in COVID-19. The protocol was immunoSEQ multiplex PCR, while the TCRdb copy is restricted to in-frame clones and leaves out a portion. This sample yields about 270,000 clones, of which under 90% are seen a single time; around 2.1% belongs to the top ten. Sequenced sample: peripheral blood. All receptors come from a man aged 45-65 years with acute or convalescent COVID-19.

This sequence joins TRBV7-9 and TRBJ2-2; 10 bases align to TRBD2. Looked up from germline, CDR1 is SEHNR and CDR2 is FQNEAQ (reference sequence). The CDR3 loop spans 14 amino acids. V lost 8 bases to trimming and J lost 6 bases; unmatched junction nucleotides: 6. Here the CDR3 reads CASLGTSVAGELFF. CDR3 DNA: TGTGCCAGCCTCGGGACTAGCGTGGCCGGGGAGCTGTTTTTT.

Turning to this clone: The sample has other DNA sequences that encode this CDR3 too. The chain is built from TRBV27 and TRBJ1-1, with 7 nucleotides matching TRBD1. CDR3 length: 12 amino acids. Germline V CDR1 and CDR2: MNHEY, SMNVEV (reference sequence). The junction had 1 base not matched to a gene; V was cut back by 8 bases and J by 1 base. CDR3 nucleotides: TGTGCCAGCCGGACAGGGAACACTGAAGCTTTCTTT. The encoded protein is CASRTGNTEAFF.

This chain uses TRBV5-1 with TRBJ2-7; D is ambiguous. V was trimmed by 3 bases and J by 2 bases, leaving 9 bases between them. Germline lookup yields CDR1 SGHRS and CDR2 YFSETQ. The CDR3 is made up of 13 amino acids. The CDR3 bases are TGCGCCAGCAGCTCCAATGTCCCCTACGAGCAGTACTTC. Residues: CASSSNVPYEQYF.

The chain carries TRBV7-2 and TRBJ1-2; 9 bases align to TRBD1. V lost 6 bases and J lost 4; bases outside the gene matches: 9. Germline CDR1 SGHTA, CDR2 FQGNSA. The CDR3 contains 15 residues. CDR3 region: CASRADRGEGYGYTF. CDR3 bases: TGTGCCAGCAGGGCGGACAGGGGAGAGGGCTATGGCTACACCTTC.

The rearrangement uses TRBV7-8 and TRBJ1-1; D ambiguous. V was clipped by 1 base and J by 3 bases, with 9 bases between them. Germline assignment: CDR1 SGHVS and CDR2 FQNEAQ. This CDR3 is 14 amino acids long. The CDR3 bases are TGTGCCAGCAGCTTAGACCGGAGGGACACTGAAGCTTTCTTT. Translation gives CASSLDRRDTEAFF.

The chain recombines TRBV9 with TRBJ2-1; a possible D gene is TRBD1 (6 bases). The V end was cut by 0 bases, the J end by 4 bases, with 11 bases between. Germline CDR1 is SGDLS and CDR2 is YYNGEE. The CDR3 spans 15 residues. The CDR3 sequence: CASSVGQGPYNEQFF. For the CDR3, the DNA is TGTGCCAGCAGCGTAGGGCAGGGGCCATACAATGAGCAGTTCTTC.

This clone has only a few counts. The chain links TRBV11-2 to TRBJ2-3; TRBD2 matches at 8 bases. The CDR3 runs to 16 residues. The germline CDR1 and CDR2 sequences are SGHAT and FQNNGV. The junction had 7 bases not matched to a gene; V was cut back by 5 bases and J by 0 bases. CDR3 loop: CASSRSPGGSTDTQYF. The CDR3 region has the DNA TGTGCCAGCAGCCGGAGCCCGGGGGGGAGCACAGATACGCAGTATTTT.

For this clone: Compared with germline, one end of the junction differs, possibly owing to a read error. The V and J genes are TRBV7-7 and TRBJ2-1; D uncertain. This CDR3 is built from 13 residues. CDR1 and CDR2 from the germline V gene are SSHAT and FNYEAQ (reference sequence). This CDR3 reads CASSSFTNNEQFF. Here the CDR3 DNA reads TGTGCTAGCAGCTCCTTCACAAACAATGAGCAGTTCTTC.

The chain uses TRBV3-1 (or the pseudogene TRBV3-2) and TRBJ2-1, with 11 bases that match TRBD2. The ends lost 5 bases at V and 6 bases at J; junction bases unmatched: 9. CDR1 LGHDT and CDR2 YNNKEL come from the germline V gene (reference sequence). The CDR3 has 16 amino acids. This chain's CDR3 is CASSARVSGGVNEQFF. The CDR3 DNA reads TGTGCCAGCAGCGCCCGGGTTAGCGGGGGGGTCAATGAGCAGTTCTTC.

This rearrangement joins TRBV2 to TRBJ2-7, with 9 bases aligning to TRBD1. CDR1 and CDR2 (germline): SNHLY, FYNNEI. This CDR3 comprises 13 residues. The ends lost 6 bases at V and 2 bases at J; junction bases unmatched: 2. The CDR3 nucleotides are TGTGCCAGCAGAAGACAGGGGGCCTACGAGCAGTACTTC. It encodes CASRRQGAYEQYF.

CDR3 amino acids: CSVVRDRGAEAFF. Here the CDR3 DNA reads TGCAGCGTTGTCAGGGACAGGGGCGCTGAAGCTTTCTTT. The chain combines TRBV29-1 with TRBJ1-1; 10 bases map to TRBD1. J was trimmed by 6 bases and V by 4 bases; bases with no gene match: 5. The CDR3 totals 13 residues. The V gene's germline CDR1 is SQVTM and CDR2 ANQGSEA. Drawing the rest from reference TRBV29-1 and TRBJ1-1, the complete variable domain is SAVISQKPSRDICQRGTSLTIQCQVDSQVTMMFWYRQQPGQSLTLIATANQGSEATYESGFVIDKFPISRPNLTFSTLTVSNMSPEDSSIYLCSVVRDRGAEAFFGQGTRLTVV.

V and J are TRBV10-2 and TRBJ2-1; D is possibly TRBD1 (7 bases). This CDR3 spans 16 amino acids. CDR1 WSHSY and CDR2 SAAADI come from the germline V gene. V was clipped by 10 bases and J by 7 bases, with 26 bases between them. The CDR3 is CAKPSRQGVGRNEQFF. In DNA, the CDR3 is TGCGCCAAGCCCTCGCGACAGGGTGTAGGGAGGAATGAGCAGTTCTTC.

The chain links TRBV6-5 to TRBJ2-4; D is unresolved. V dropped 6 bases and J dropped 0 bases, with 9 bases sitting between them. The germline V gene has CDR1 MNHEY and CDR2 SVGAGI. The length of the CDR3 is 14 residues. The CDR3: CASSPTLAKNIQYF. In DNA, the CDR3 is TGTGCCAGCAGCCCGACATTAGCCAAAAACATTCAGTACTTC.

The gene calls are TRBV27 and TRBJ2-5, with D possibly being TRBD2 (6 bases). CDR1 and CDR2 (germline): MNHEY, SMNVEV (reference sequence). The V end was cut by 3 bases, the J end by 7 bases, with 21 bases between. CDR3 length equals 16 residues. The CDR3, as DNA: TGTGCCAGCAGTTTCCGACGGGACTCCCTGGGAGGGACCCAGTACTTC. Translating gives CASSFRRDSLGGTQYF.

The V call is TRBV4-1, the J call TRBJ2-7; the match to TRBD1 covers 7 bases. The germline gives CDR1 MGHRA, CDR2 YSYEKL. CDR3 length: 15 residues. V was clipped by 4 bases and J by 3 bases; unmatched bases: 9. The CDR3 DNA follows: TGCGCCAGCAGCCCCAGGGCACAGGGGATCTACGAGCAGTACTTC. This encodes CASSPRAQGIYEQYF.

V usage is TRBV3-1 (or the pseudogene TRBV3-2) and J usage is TRBJ2-2; possible D gene TRBD1, 5 bases. V gave up 1 base and J gave up 6 bases, with 6 bases separating them. The CDR3 has 13 amino acids. CDR1 LGHDT and CDR2 YNNKEL come from the germline V gene (reference sequence). The CDR3 nucleotides are TGTGCCAGCAGCCAAGTCAGGGCCGGGGAGCTGTTTTTT. It translates to CASSQVRAGELFF.

The chain couples TRBV18 to TRBJ1-1; D perhaps matches TRBD1 (6 bases). Germline-derived CDR1 and CDR2 are KGHSH and LQKENI. The CDR3 extends over 16 amino acids. Trimming shortened V by 6 bases and J by 0 bases, and 17 bases separated the two germline ends. CDR3 nucleotide sequence: TGTGCCAGCTCTCCTATACCAGGGGTTATGAACACTGAAGCTTTCTTT. As protein: CASSPIPGVMNTEAFF.

The chain combines TRBV3-1 (or the pseudogene TRBV3-2) with TRBJ2-5; D call uncertain. The CDR3 is 12 amino acids. V was trimmed by 2 bases and J by 10 bases, leaving 11 bases between them. Germline V gene data show CDR1 as LGHDT and CDR2 as YNNKEL (reference sequence). The CDR3 sequence: CASSQWAVGQYF. DNA of the CDR3: TGTGCCAGCAGCCAATGGGCCGTAGGCCAGTACTTC.

The chain combines TRBV30 with TRBJ1-1; possible D gene TRBD1, 5 bases. Germline V gene data show CDR1 as GTSNPN and CDR2 as SVGIG (reference sequence). The V and J ends lost 8 bases and 0 bases respectively, with 16 bases between them. This CDR3 spans 14 amino acids. CDR3 DNA sequence: TGTGCCACAGGCATGGGCAGCTTGAACACTGAAGCTTTCTTT. Protein product: CATGMGSLNTEAFF.

The sample holds one count of this clone. The genes are TRBV3-1 (or the pseudogene TRBV3-2) and TRBJ1-1; no firm D call. CDR3 length: 12 residues. The germline V and J ends were trimmed by 3 bases and 8 bases, with 10 bases remaining between them. CDR1 is LGHDT, CDR2 YNNKEL, per germline (reference sequence). CDR3 region: CASSHEGPEAFF. CDR3 nucleotide sequence: TGTGCCAGCAGCCACGAGGGCCCCGAAGCTTTCTTT.

CDR3 loop: CATSSPILGGTQYF. CDR3 DNA sequence: TGTGCCACCTCTAGCCCGATTCTAGGGGGTACGCAGTATTTT. The rearrangement links TRBV6-5 to TRBJ2-3; possibly TRBD1 for D (6 bases). The ends were cut back, 10 bases at V and 8 bases at J, with 22 bases in the middle. Per germline, CDR1 MNHEY and CDR2 SVGAGI. The CDR3 is 14 residues long.